Listed below are T cell receptor beta chains from one sample, sequenced in a study of T-cell memory formation after mild COVID-19. Each CDR3 protein is one row after TCRdb ran MiXCR on the 5' RACE reads. The sample includes around 300,000 distinct CDR3 sequences, roughly 18% of them seen just once. The sequencing sample was made of PBMCs or a T cell subset sorted from them (not recorded which). These TCRs come from a man younger than 30 who had mild COVID-19 (a few samples of this study predate the infection). Cell type and time point are not known. CDR3s include the opening cysteine and the closing phenylalanine or tryptophan. The order of the fields is CDR3 protein, CDR3 DNA, clone size, CDR3 length, V gene, J gene, D gene. The D gene is left open where the match is weak. Clone size is given for some rows only: seen once, a few or many times, or a class if the clone is expanded.

CDR3aa: CASSSRPNGEQYF
CDR3nt: TGTGCCAGCAGCTCCCGGCCTAATGGCGAGCAGTACTTC
abundance: few
len: 13
v_gene: TRBV7-2
j_gene: TRBJ2-7
d_gene: NA

CDR3aa: CASSLLGRTETQYF
CDR3nt: TGTGCCAGCAGCTTACTTGGAAGAACCGAGACCCAGTACTTC
abundance: NA
len: 14
v_gene: TRBV7-9
j_gene: TRBJ2-5
d_gene: NA

CDR3aa: CASNIGTLQETQYF
CDR3nt: TGCGCCAGCAATATTGGGACCTTACAAGAGACCCAGTACTTC
abundance: few
len: 14
v_gene: TRBV5-1
j_gene: TRBJ2-5
d_gene: NA

CDR3aa: CASSEPNTEAFF
CDR3nt: TGTGCCAGCAGTGAGCCGAACACTGAAGCTTTCTTT
abundance: many
len: 12
v_gene: TRBV25-1
j_gene: TRBJ1-1
d_gene: NA

CDR3aa: CASHAWGRDNEQFF
CDR3nt: TGTGCCAGCCATGCATGGGGGCGCGACAATGAGCAGTTCTTC
abundance: NA
len: 14
v_gene: TRBV27
j_gene: TRBJ2-1
d_gene: NA

CDR3aa: CSAADPGQGSYEQYF
CDR3nt: TGCAGTGCTGCCGACCCGGGACAGGGGTCCTACGAGCAGTACTTC
abundance: few
len: 15
v_gene: TRBV20-1
j_gene: TRBJ2-7
d_gene: TRBD1

CDR3aa: CSLETGARSGDNVLTF
CDR3nt: TGCAGCTTAGAGACAGGAGCTCGCTCTGGGGACAACGTCCTGACTTTC
abundance: NA
len: 16
v_gene: TRBV20-1
j_gene: TRBJ2-6
d_gene: NA

CDR3aa: CAWRLPGTRGETQYF
CDR3nt: TGTGCCTGGAGGCTCCCCGGGACTAGAGGAGAGACCCAGTACTTC
abundance: few
len: 15
v_gene: TRBV30
j_gene: TRBJ2-5
d_gene: TRBD2

CDR3aa: CASSEVGTVAFF
CDR3nt: TGTGCCAGCAGTGAAGTGGGTACGGTAGCTTTCTTT
abundance: NA
len: 12
v_gene: TRBV25-1
j_gene: TRBJ1-1
d_gene: NA

CDR3aa: CASSLVTLDYGYTF
CDR3nt: TGTGCCAGCAGCTTAGTCACCTTAGACTATGGCTACACCTTC
abundance: NA
len: 14
v_gene: TRBV7-2
j_gene: TRBJ1-2
d_gene: NA

CDR3aa: CASSDTGTQETQYF
CDR3nt: TGCGCCAGCAGCGATACAGGAACCCAAGAGACCCAGTACTTC
abundance: many
len: 14
v_gene: TRBV5-1
j_gene: TRBJ2-5
d_gene: NA

CDR3aa: CSARAGGMNTEAFF
CDR3nt: TGCAGTGCTAGAGCGGGGGGGATGAACACTGAAGCTTTCTTT
abundance: NA
len: 14
v_gene: TRBV20-1
j_gene: TRBJ1-1
d_gene: NA

CDR3aa: CASSFEGYSGNTIYF
CDR3nt: TGCGCCAGCAGCTTCGAGGGGTACTCTGGAAACACCATATATTTT
abundance: NA
len: 15
v_gene: TRBV5-1
j_gene: TRBJ1-3
d_gene: NA

CDR3aa: CASTDRNSPLHF
CDR3nt: TGTGCCAGCACGGACAGAAATTCACCCCTCCACTTT
abundance: few
len: 12
v_gene: TRBV28
j_gene: TRBJ1-6
d_gene: NA

CDR3aa: CASSVEGAAVNEQFF
CDR3nt: TGCGCCAGCAGCGTGGAGGGGGCGGCCGTAAATGAGCAGTTCTTC
abundance: NA
len: 15
v_gene: TRBV5-1
j_gene: TRBJ2-1
d_gene: NA

CDR3aa: CASSPRGDGELFF
CDR3nt: TGCGCCAGCAGCCCCCGGGGTGACGGGGAGCTGTTTTTT
abundance: NA
len: 13
v_gene: TRBV5-1
j_gene: TRBJ2-2
d_gene: NA

CDR3aa: CASSDIHPAYEQYF
CDR3nt: TGTGCCAGCAGCGACATCCACCCAGCCTACGAGCAGTACTTC
abundance: NA
len: 14
v_gene: TRBV14
j_gene: TRBJ2-7
d_gene: NA

CDR3aa: CASSLAGGYQETQYF
CDR3nt: TGTGCCAGCAGCTTAGCTGGGGGGTACCAAGAGACCCAGTACTTC
abundance: many
len: 15
v_gene: TRBV7-2
j_gene: TRBJ2-5
d_gene: NA

CDR3aa: CASSPRLGTYEQYF
CDR3nt: TGTGCCAGCAGCCCTAGACTAGGGACCTACGAGCAGTACTTC
abundance: few
len: 14
v_gene: TRBV7-9
j_gene: TRBJ2-7
d_gene: NA

CDR3aa: CAIGRGKSSGELFF
CDR3nt: TGTGCCATCGGTAGGGGGAAGTCCTCCGGGGAGCTGTTTTTT
abundance: few
len: 14
v_gene: TRBV10-3
j_gene: TRBJ2-2
d_gene: NA

CDR3aa: CASSFGTGGGEKLFF
CDR3nt: TGTGCCAGCAGCTTCGGGACAGGGGGCGGTGAAAAACTGTTTTTT
abundance: few
len: 15
v_gene: TRBV7-2
j_gene: TRBJ1-4
d_gene: TRBD1

CDR3aa: CSVRTGQGITEAFF
CDR3nt: TGCAGCGTTCGAACTGGACAGGGGATCACTGAAGCTTTCTTT
abundance: NA
len: 14
v_gene: TRBV29-1
j_gene: TRBJ1-1
d_gene: TRBD1

CDR3aa: CASSIGTEQETQYF
CDR3nt: TGTGCCAGTAGTATCGGGACAGAGCAAGAGACCCAGTACTTC
abundance: few
len: 14
v_gene: TRBV19
j_gene: TRBJ2-5
d_gene: TRBD1

CDR3aa: CASIAGAMNGYTF
CDR3nt: TGTGCCAGTATCGCGGGGGCAATGAATGGCTACACCTTC
abundance: NA
len: 13
v_gene: TRBV19
j_gene: TRBJ1-2
d_gene: NA

CDR3aa: CASSYSIQMGYTF
CDR3nt: TGTGCCAGCAGTTACTCGATACAGATGGGCTACACCTTC
abundance: few
len: 13
v_gene: TRBV6-5
j_gene: TRBJ1-2
d_gene: NA

CDR3aa: CASRPQPGELFF
CDR3nt: TGTGCCAGCAGGCCGCAACCCGGGGAGCTGTTTTTT
abundance: few
len: 12
v_gene: TRBV11-2
j_gene: TRBJ2-2
d_gene: NA

CDR3aa: CASSWDGHQGGYTF
CDR3nt: TGCGCCAGCAGCTGGGACGGACATCAGGGCGGCTACACCTTC
abundance: NA
len: 14
v_gene: TRBV5-1
j_gene: TRBJ1-2
d_gene: NA

CDR3aa: CASSFSRDNEQFF
CDR3nt: TGTGCCAGCAGCTTCTCCCGGGACAATGAGCAGTTCTTC
abundance: NA
len: 13
v_gene: TRBV7-2
j_gene: TRBJ2-1
d_gene: NA

CDR3aa: CASKGGGSYNEQFF
CDR3nt: TGTGCCAGCAAGGGTGGGGGTTCCTACAATGAGCAGTTCTTC
abundance: NA
len: 14
v_gene: TRBV28
j_gene: TRBJ2-1
d_gene: NA

CDR3aa: CASSGTTTNEKLFF
CDR3nt: TGCGCCAGCAGCGGGACAACCACTAATGAAAAACTGTTTTTT
abundance: NA
len: 14
v_gene: TRBV5-1
j_gene: TRBJ1-4
d_gene: NA

CDR3aa: CASRQGFITDTQYF
CDR3nt: TGTGCCAGTCGACAGGGATTCATCACAGATACGCAGTATTTT
abundance: many
len: 14
v_gene: TRBV6-6
j_gene: TRBJ2-3
d_gene: TRBD1

CDR3aa: CASSVEETQYF
CDR3nt: TGTGCCAGCAGCGTAGAAGAGACCCAGTACTTC
abundance: many
len: 11
v_gene: TRBV9
j_gene: TRBJ2-5
d_gene: NA

CDR3aa: CAGSGDSGANVLTF
CDR3nt: TGTGCCGGAAGTGGGGACTCTGGGGCCAACGTCCTGACTTTC
abundance: many
len: 14
v_gene: TRBV7-2
j_gene: TRBJ2-6
d_gene: NA